Only one count was recorded for the clone carrying this T cell receptor beta chain. What it binds is unknown. This record comes from a study of cytomegalovirus exposure and HLA in healthy donors. The wider study: Out of approximately 170 million T cells, an earlier analysis found more than 95 million unique TCR beta sequences in total.

Broader study findings: TCR beta sequences reportedly predicted the HLA-A and HLA-B alleles of most subjects accurately. Cytomegalovirus association was assigned to more than 150 TCR beta chains. The sole available immune exposure information was CMV serostatus.

PCR involved 60 Vbeta and 13 Jbeta primers. Sequencing was performed with immunoSEQ multiplex PCR; in TCRdb, only in-frame clones are kept and a portion is missing. The sample includes roughly 150,000 clones, 84% seen only once; the top ten take about 2.5%. The CDR3 has 14 amino acids. V lost 2 bases to trimming and J lost 3 bases, with 11 bases between them. Germline values: CDR1 MNHNS, CDR2 SASEGT. The rearrangement links TRBV6-1 to TRBJ2-7; the D is unclear. The sequencing input was PBMCs. The source is a boy aged 2 to 9 in good health and CMV-seronegative. CDR3 bases: TGTGCCAGCAGTGAACAGTTAGCCCACTACGAGCAGTACTTC. Its protein is CASSEQLAHYEQYF.